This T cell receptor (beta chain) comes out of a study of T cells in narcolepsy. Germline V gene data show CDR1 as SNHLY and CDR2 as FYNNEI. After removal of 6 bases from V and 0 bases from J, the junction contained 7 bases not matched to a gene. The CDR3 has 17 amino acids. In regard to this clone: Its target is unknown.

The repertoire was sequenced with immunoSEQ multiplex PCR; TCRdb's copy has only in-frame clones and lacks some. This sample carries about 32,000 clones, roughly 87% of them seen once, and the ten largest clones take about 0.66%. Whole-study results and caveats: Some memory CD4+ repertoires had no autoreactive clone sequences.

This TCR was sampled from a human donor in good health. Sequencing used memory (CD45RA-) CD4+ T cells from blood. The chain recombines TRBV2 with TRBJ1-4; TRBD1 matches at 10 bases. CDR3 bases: TGTGCCAGCAGGTCGACAGGGGGCCTGGCAACTAATGAAAAACTGTTTTTT. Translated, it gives CASRSTGGLATNEKLFF.